This is a list of T cell receptor beta chains from one sample in a study of OX40 agonist ivuxolimab in advanced cancers. The assay was immunoSEQ multiplex PCR, and TCRdb's table has in-frame clones only and misses some. The table lists about 27,000 clones, approximately 86% of them singletons. Sequences were derived from CD4+ or CD8+ T cells sorted from blood, sampled in a trial of the OX40 agonist ivuxolimab. These receptors were obtained from an adult with an advanced solid tumor such as melanoma, head and neck, liver or kidney cancer. Both conserved end residues are part of each CDR3. A D gene is named only where the DNA matches it firmly. Size tells how often a clone was seen (once, few, many) or the class of an expanded clone, and some rows leave it out.

J: TRBJ2-5; D: TRBD1; length: 14; V: TRBV9; size: once; CDR3: CASSPRDRQETQYF; DNA: TGTGCCAGCAGTCCTCGGGACAGACAAGAGACCCAGTACTTC
J: TRBJ2-7; D: NA; length: 14; V: TRBV4-1; size: NA; CDR3: CASSMTDSSYEQYF; DNA: TGCGCCAGCAGCATGACGGACAGCTCCTACGAGCAGTACTTC
J: TRBJ2-2; D: TRBD2; length: 16; V: TRBV4-2; size: NA; CDR3: CASSRYSGLAAGELFF; DNA: TGTGCCAGCAGCCGATACTCGGGACTAGCGGCCGGGGAGCTGTTTTTT
J: TRBJ2-2; D: NA; length: 12; V: TRBV27; size: NA; CDR3: CASSFYTGELFF; DNA: TGTGCCAGCAGTTTTTACACCGGGGAGCTGTTTTTT
J: TRBJ2-6; D: TRBD2; length: 19; V: TRBV13; size: NA; CDR3: CASSLVMAGGYSGANVLTF; DNA: TGTGCCAGCAGCTTAGTCATGGCGGGAGGTTACTCTGGGGCCAACGTCCTGACTTTC
J: TRBJ2-3; D: TRBD2; length: 14; V: TRBV19; size: NA; CDR3: CASSIGLGTDTQYF; DNA: TGTGCCAGTAGTATTGGACTAGGAACAGATACGCAGTATTTT
J: TRBJ2-7; D: TRBD1; length: 13; V: TRBV2; size: medium-sized; CDR3: CATGTDYSYEQYF; DNA: TGTGCCACCGGGACAGATTATTCCTACGAGCAGTACTTC
J: TRBJ2-5; D: TRBD2; length: 17; V: TRBV4-1; size: NA; CDR3: CASSQGTSGGDQETQYF; DNA: TGCGCCAGCAGCCAAGGGACTAGCGGGGGGGATCAAGAGACCCAGTACTTC
J: TRBJ2-7; D: TRBD1; length: 13; V: TRBV6-1; size: few; CDR3: CASKDRASYEQYF; DNA: TGTGCCAGCAAGGACAGGGCTTCCTACGAGCAGTACTTC
J: TRBJ1-2; D: NA; length: 12; V: TRBV28; size: NA; CDR3: CAIWGPSYGYTF; DNA: TGTGCCATTTGGGGGCCGAGCTATGGCTACACCTTC
J: TRBJ2-7; D: NA; length: 12; V: TRBV9; size: NA; CDR3: CASSGKKGEQYF; DNA: TGTGCCAGCAGCGGAAAAAAAGGCGAGCAGTACTTC
J: TRBJ1-2; D: NA; length: 16; V: TRBV5-4; size: NA; CDR3: CASSLNLPDPDSAYTF; DNA: TGTGCCAGCAGCTTGAATTTGCCGGACCCAGATAGCGCCTACACCTTC
J: TRBJ1-4; D: NA; length: 14; V: TRBV5-8; size: NA; CDR3: CASSFTGTNEKLFF; DNA: TGTGCCAGCAGCTTCACAGGAACTAATGAAAAACTGTTTTTT
J: TRBJ2-2; D: NA; length: 15; V: TRBV15; size: NA; CDR3: CATSLGTRDTGELFF; DNA: TGTGCCACCAGCCTGGGAACCAGGGATACCGGGGAGCTGTTTTTT
J: TRBJ2-7; D: TRBD2; length: 15; V: TRBV7-3; size: few; CDR3: CASSELAGGPYEQYF; DNA: TGTGCCAGCAGCGAACTAGCGGGAGGCCCCTACGAGCAGTACTTC
J: TRBJ1-5; D: NA; length: 16; V: TRBV4-1; size: NA; CDR3: CASSHVRGAGDQPQHF; DNA: TGCGCCAGCAGCCACGTCCGGGGCGCGGGCGATCAGCCCCAGCATTTT
J: TRBJ1-4; D: TRBD1; length: 15; V: TRBV6-1; size: NA; CDR3: CASLGWDRGGEKLFF; DNA: TGTGCCAGCTTGGGATGGGACAGGGGGGGAGAAAAACTGTTTTTT
J: TRBJ2-7; D: NA; length: 14; V: TRBV7-8; size: NA; CDR3: CASSLEGTSYEQYF; DNA: TGTGCCAGCAGCTTAGAGGGGACCTCCTACGAGCAGTACTTC
J: TRBJ2-5; D: NA; length: 17; V: TRBV7-6; size: once; CDR3: CASSLEIRGQLGETQYF; DNA: TGTGCCAGCAGCTTAGAAATTAGGGGCCAGCTTGGGGAGACCCAGTACTTC
J: TRBJ2-7; D: TRBD1; length: 13; V: TRBV29-1; size: once; CDR3: CSADPGTGQEQYF; DNA: TGCAGCGCTGACCCCGGGACAGGGCAAGAGCAGTACTTC
J: TRBJ2-1; D: TRBD2; length: 14; V: TRBV27; size: NA; CDR3: CASSSGTSGNEQFF; DNA: TGTGCCAGCAGTTCAGGGACTAGCGGCAATGAGCAGTTCTTC
J: TRBJ1-2; D: NA; length: 12; V: TRBV7-9; size: NA; CDR3: CASSLDGNGYTF; DNA: TGTGCCAGCAGCTTAGATGGGAACGGCTACACCTTC
J: TRBJ2-1; D: NA; length: 12; V: TRBV19; size: NA; CDR3: CASRGVYNEQFF; DNA: TGTGCCAGTAGAGGAGTCTACAATGAGCAGTTCTTC
J: TRBJ2-1; D: NA; length: 16; V: TRBV2; size: NA; CDR3: CASSDKHDPAYNEQFF; DNA: TGTGCCAGCAGTGATAAGCACGATCCGGCATACAATGAGCAGTTCTTC
J: TRBJ1-5; D: NA; length: 14; V: TRBV28; size: NA; CDR3: CASSLRGESQPQHF; DNA: TGTGCCAGCAGTTTGAGGGGGGAGAGTCAGCCCCAGCATTTT
J: TRBJ1-5; D: NA; length: 14; V: TRBV25-1; size: NA; CDR3: CASSEWEFDQPQHF; DNA: TGTGCCAGCAGTGAGTGGGAATTCGATCAGCCCCAGCATTTT
J: TRBJ2-5; D: TRBD1; length: 13; V: TRBV30; size: NA; CDR3: CAWSWTGWETQYF; DNA: TGTGCCTGGAGTTGGACAGGGTGGGAGACCCAGTACTTC
J: TRBJ2-1; D: TRBD2; length: 15; V: TRBV19; size: NA; CDR3: CASSPLGGSYNEQFF; DNA: TGTGCCAGTAGTCCCTTGGGGGGGTCCTACAATGAGCAGTTCTTC
J: TRBJ2-2; D: NA; length: 10; V: TRBV7-9; size: NA; CDR3: CASNPGELFF; DNA: TGTGCCAGCAACCCCGGGGAGCTGTTTTTT
J: TRBJ1-1; D: NA; length: 16; V: TRBV2; size: NA; CDR3: CASSITRGSMNTEAFF; DNA: TGTGCCAGCAGCATAACCCGGGGATCCATGAACACTGAAGCTTTCTTT
J: TRBJ2-1; D: NA; length: 11; V: TRBV10-3; size: NA; CDR3: CAISDPNEQFF; DNA: TGTGCCATCAGTGACCCCAATGAGCAGTTCTTC
J: TRBJ2-7; D: NA; length: 12; V: TRBV2; size: NA; CDR3: CASSEGSYEQYF; DNA: TGTGCCAGCAGTGAAGGGAGCTACGAGCAGTACTTC
J: TRBJ2-1; D: TRBD2; length: 14; V: TRBV6-1; size: NA; CDR3: CASSELAEYNEQFF; DNA: TGTGCCAGCAGTGAACTAGCGGAGTACAATGAGCAGTTCTTC
J: TRBJ2-7; D: NA; length: 13; V: TRBV7-9; size: NA; CDR3: CASSLGDLGEQYF; DNA: TGTGCCAGCAGCTTAGGGGATCTTGGCGAGCAGTACTTC
J: TRBJ1-2; D: NA; length: 12; V: TRBV30; size: few; CDR3: CAWSGQNYGYTF; DNA: TGTGCCTGGAGTGGGCAGAACTATGGCTACACCTTC
J: TRBJ1-4; D: NA; length: 19; V: TRBV19; size: NA; CDR3: CASRRFHRTDITTNEKLFF; DNA: TGTGCCAGTAGACGATTTCACAGGACGGACATTACAACTAATGAAAAACTGTTTTTT
J: TRBJ2-1; D: TRBD1; length: 16; V: TRBV6-1; size: NA; CDR3: CASSEAGTGVYNEQFF; DNA: TGTGCCAGCAGTGAGGCCGGGACAGGGGTCTACAATGAGCAGTTCTTC
J: TRBJ2-1; D: TRBD1; length: 17; V: TRBV9; size: NA; CDR3: CASSVPPGTGPYNEQFF; DNA: TGTGCCAGCAGCGTTCCCCCCGGGACAGGGCCCTACAATGAGCAGTTCTTC
J: TRBJ2-7; D: TRBD1; length: 14; V: TRBV9; size: NA; CDR3: CASSVGDSGYEQYF; DNA: TGTGCCAGCAGCGTGGGGGACAGCGGTTACGAGCAGTACTTC
J: TRBJ2-1; D: NA; length: 14; V: TRBV7-2; size: medium-sized; CDR3: CASSLAGVYNEQFF; DNA: TGTGCCAGCAGCTTAGCGGGGGTATACAATGAGCAGTTCTTC
J: TRBJ2-3; D: NA; length: 18; V: TRBV5-6; size: NA; CDR3: CASSLTGVVVVSTDTQYF; DNA: TGTGCCAGCAGCTTGACAGGCGTGGTCGTTGTTTCCACAGATACGCAGTATTTT
J: TRBJ1-5; D: NA; length: 13; V: TRBV7-8; size: few; CDR3: CASSPRGNQPQHF; DNA: TGTGCCAGCAGCCCCCGTGGCAATCAGCCCCAGCATTTT
J: TRBJ1-1; D: TRBD1; length: 14; V: TRBV4-1; size: NA; CDR3: CASSHPTGDTEAFF; DNA: TGCGCCAGCAGCCATCCAACAGGGGACACTGAAGCTTTCTTT
J: TRBJ1-2; D: NA; length: 11; V: TRBV19; size: NA; CDR3: CASSLADGYTF; DNA: TGTGCCAGTAGTTTGGCGGATGGCTACACCTTC
J: TRBJ1-3; D: NA; length: 15; V: TRBV14; size: NA; CDR3: CASSQGGYSGNTIYF; DNA: TGTGCCAGCAGCCAAGGTGGTTACTCTGGAAACACCATATATTTT
J: TRBJ2-2; D: NA; length: 13; V: TRBV7-3; size: NA; CDR3: CASSLWAAGELFF; DNA: TGTGCCAGCAGCTTGTGGGCAGCCGGGGAGCTGTTTTTT
J: TRBJ1-5; D: NA; length: 14; V: TRBV6-5; size: NA; CDR3: CASSYFGPDQPQHF; DNA: TGTGCCAGCAGTTACTTCGGCCCCGATCAGCCCCAGCATTTT
J: TRBJ2-7; D: TRBD1; length: 14; V: TRBV5-5; size: NA; CDR3: CASSLETGGYEQYF; DNA: TGTGCCAGCAGCTTGGAGACAGGGGGATACGAGCAGTACTTC